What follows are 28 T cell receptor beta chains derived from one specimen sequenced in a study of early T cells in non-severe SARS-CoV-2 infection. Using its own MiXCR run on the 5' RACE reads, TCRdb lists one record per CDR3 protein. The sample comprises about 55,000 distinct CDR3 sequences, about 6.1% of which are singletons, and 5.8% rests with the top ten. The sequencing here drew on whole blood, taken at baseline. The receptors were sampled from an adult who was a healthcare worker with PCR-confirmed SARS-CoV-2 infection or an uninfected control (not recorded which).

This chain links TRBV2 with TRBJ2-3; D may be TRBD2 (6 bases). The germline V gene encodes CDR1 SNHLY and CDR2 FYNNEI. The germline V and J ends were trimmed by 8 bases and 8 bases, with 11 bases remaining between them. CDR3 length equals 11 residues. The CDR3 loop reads CASPSGGTQYF. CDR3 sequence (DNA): TGTGCCAGCCCATCCGGGGGTACGCAGTATTTT.

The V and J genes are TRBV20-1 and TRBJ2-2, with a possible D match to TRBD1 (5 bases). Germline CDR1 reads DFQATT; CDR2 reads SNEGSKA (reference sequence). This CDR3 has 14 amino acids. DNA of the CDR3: TGCATTTTTTCCCCAGGGAACCTACCCGGGGAGCTGTTTTTT. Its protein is CIFSPGNLPGELFF.

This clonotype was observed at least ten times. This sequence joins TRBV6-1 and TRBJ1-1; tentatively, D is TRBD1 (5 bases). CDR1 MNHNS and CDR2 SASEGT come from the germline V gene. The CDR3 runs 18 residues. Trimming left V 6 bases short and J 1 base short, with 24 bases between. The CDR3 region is CASRVSRGLANRNTEAFF. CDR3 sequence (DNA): TGTGCCAGCAGAGTGTCGAGGGGCCTTGCCAATAGGAACACTGAAGCTTTCTTT.

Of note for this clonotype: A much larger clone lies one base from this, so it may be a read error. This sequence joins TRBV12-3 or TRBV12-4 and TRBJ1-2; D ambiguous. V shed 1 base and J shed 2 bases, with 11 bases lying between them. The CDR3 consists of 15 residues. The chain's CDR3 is CASSLGQIQNYGYTF. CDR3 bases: TGTGCCAGCAGTTTAGGGCAGATACAGAACTATGGCTACACCTTC.

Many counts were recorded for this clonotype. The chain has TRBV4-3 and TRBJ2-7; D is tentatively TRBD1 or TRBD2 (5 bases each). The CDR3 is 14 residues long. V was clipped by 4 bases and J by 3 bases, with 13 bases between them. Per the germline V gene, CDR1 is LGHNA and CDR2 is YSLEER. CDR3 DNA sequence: TGCGCCAGCAGCCCCCACTTGGGGGACTACGAGCAGTACTTC. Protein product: CASSPHLGDYEQYF.

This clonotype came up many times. CDR3 loop: CASSYTIGQGNTGELFF. DNA of the CDR3: TGTGCCAGCAGCTACACAATAGGACAGGGGAACACCGGGGAGCTGTTTTTT. The chain uses TRBV9 and TRBJ2-2, with 8 bases aligning to TRBD1. V trimming: 4 bases; J trimming: 1 base; junction bases outside the gene matches: 9. The CDR3 spans 17 residues. Germline CDR1 and CDR2: SGDLS and YYNGEE.

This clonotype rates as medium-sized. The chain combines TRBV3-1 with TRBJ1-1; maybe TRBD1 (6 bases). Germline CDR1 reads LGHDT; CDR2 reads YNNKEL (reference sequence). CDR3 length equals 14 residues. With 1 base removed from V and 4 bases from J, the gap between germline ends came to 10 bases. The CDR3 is CASSQVRGGTEAFF. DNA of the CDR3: TGTGCCAGCAGCCAAGTAAGGGGGGGCACTGAAGCTTTCTTT.

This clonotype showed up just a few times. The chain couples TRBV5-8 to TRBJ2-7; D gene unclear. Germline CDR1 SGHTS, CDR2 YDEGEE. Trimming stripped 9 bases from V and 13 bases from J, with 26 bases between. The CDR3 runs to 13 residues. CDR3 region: CATPSLGFLRLYF. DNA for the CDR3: TGTGCCACCCCATCCCTGGGATTTCTACGCCTCTACTTC.

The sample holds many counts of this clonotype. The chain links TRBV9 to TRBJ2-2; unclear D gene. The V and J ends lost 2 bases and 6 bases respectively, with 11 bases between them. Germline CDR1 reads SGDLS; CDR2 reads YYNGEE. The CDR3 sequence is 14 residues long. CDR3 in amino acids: CASSVPVNAGELFF. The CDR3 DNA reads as TGTGCCAGCAGCGTGCCGGTAAATGCCGGGGAGCTGTTTTTT.

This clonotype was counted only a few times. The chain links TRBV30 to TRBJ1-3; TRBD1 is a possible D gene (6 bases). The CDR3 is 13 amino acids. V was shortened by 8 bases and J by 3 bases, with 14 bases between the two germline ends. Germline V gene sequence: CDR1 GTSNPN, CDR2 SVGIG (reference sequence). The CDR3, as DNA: TGTGCCGGCACAGGGTTTATTGGAAACACCATATATTTT. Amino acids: CAGTGFIGNTIYF.

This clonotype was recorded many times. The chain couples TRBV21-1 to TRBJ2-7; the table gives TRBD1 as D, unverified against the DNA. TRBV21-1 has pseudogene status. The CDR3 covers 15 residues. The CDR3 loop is CASSNPPGQTYEQYF. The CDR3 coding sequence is TGTGCCAGCAGCAACCCGCCGGGACAGACCTACGAGCAGTACTTC.

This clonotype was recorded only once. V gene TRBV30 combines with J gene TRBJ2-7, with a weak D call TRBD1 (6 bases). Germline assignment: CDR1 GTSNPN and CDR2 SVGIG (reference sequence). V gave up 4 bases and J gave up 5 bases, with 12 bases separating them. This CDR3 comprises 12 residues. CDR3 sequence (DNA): TGTGCCTGGACCATTACAGGGAACGAGCAGTACTTC. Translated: CAWTITGNEQYF.

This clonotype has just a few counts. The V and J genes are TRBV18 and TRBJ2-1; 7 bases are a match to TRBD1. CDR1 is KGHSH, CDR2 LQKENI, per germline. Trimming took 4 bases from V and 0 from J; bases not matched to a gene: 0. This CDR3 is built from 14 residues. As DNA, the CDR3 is TGTGCCAGCTCACGACAGGGCTCCTACAATGAGCAGTTCTTC. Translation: CASSRQGSYNEQFF.

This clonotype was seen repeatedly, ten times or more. Written as DNA, the CDR3 is TGTGCCAGCAGCTTAAATAGGGTAGTAAAGTTCTTC. Translated, it gives CASSLNRVVKFF. V is TRBV7-2 and J is TRBJ2-1; no definite D call. The CDR3 totals 12 residues. Deletions cut 2 bases from V and 14 bases from J, with 13 bases between. CDR1 is SGHTA and CDR2 is FQGNSA in the germline V gene.

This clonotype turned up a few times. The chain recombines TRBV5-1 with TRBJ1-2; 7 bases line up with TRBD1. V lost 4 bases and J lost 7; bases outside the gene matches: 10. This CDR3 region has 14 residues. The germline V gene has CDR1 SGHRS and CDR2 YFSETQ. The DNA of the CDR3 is TGCGCCAGCAGCCCTCCGGGACAGTCCCCTGGCTACACCTTC. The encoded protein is CASSPPGQSPGYTF.

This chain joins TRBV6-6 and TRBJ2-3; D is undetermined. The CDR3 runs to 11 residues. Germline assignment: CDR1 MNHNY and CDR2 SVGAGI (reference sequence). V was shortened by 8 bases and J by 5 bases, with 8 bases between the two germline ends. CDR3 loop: CASGPGDTQYF. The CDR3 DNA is TGTGCCAGCGGTCCGGGAGATACGCAGTATTTT.

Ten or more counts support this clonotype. CDR3 DNA sequence: TGTGCCAGCAGTCTGGGACGGCTGAACACTGAAGCTTTCTTT. Translation gives CASSLGRLNTEAFF. The rearrangement joins TRBV5-6 to TRBJ1-1, with D maybe TRBD1 (5 bases). This CDR3 comprises 14 residues. V was shortened by 5 bases and J by 0 bases, with 11 bases between the two germline ends. CDR1 and CDR2 from the germline V gene are SGHDT and YYEEEE.

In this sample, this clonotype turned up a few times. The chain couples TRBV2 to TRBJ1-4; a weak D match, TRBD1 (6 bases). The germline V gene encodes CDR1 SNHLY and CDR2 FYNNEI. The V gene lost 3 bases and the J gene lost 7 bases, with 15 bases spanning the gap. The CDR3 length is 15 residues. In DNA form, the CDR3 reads TGTGCCAGCAGTGACGGGGGGCGCTTGGGTGAAAAACTGTTTTTT. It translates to CASSDGGRLGEKLFF.

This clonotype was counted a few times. CDR3 amino acids: CSASYGAFRADTQYF. Written as DNA, the CDR3 is TGCAGTGCTAGTTACGGGGCCTTCAGGGCAGATACGCAGTATTTT. This rearrangement joins TRBV20-1 to TRBJ2-3; either TRBD1 or TRBD2 may supply D (5 bases each). The CDR3 extends over 15 amino acids. CDR1 DFQATT and CDR2 SNEGSKA come from the germline V gene (reference sequence). V dropped 3 bases and J dropped 4 bases, with 17 bases sitting between them.

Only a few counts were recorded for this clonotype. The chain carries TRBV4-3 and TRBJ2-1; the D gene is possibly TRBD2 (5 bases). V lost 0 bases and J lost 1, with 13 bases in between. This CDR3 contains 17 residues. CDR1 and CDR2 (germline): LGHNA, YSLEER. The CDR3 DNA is TGCGCCAGCAGCCAAGATCCGGACTTCGATTCCTACAATGAGCAGTTCTTC. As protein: CASSQDPDFDSYNEQFF.

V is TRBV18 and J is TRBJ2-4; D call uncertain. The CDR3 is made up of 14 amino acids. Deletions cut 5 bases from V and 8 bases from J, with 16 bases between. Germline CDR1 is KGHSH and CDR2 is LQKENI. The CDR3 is CASSTTLGVDIQYF. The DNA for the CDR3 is TGTGCCAGCTCAACCACGCTAGGTGTGGACATTCAGTACTTC.

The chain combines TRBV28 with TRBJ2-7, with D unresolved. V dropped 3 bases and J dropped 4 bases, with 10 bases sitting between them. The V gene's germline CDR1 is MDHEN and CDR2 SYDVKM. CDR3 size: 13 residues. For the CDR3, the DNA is TGTGCCAGCAGTTTTTCTGAAGAATACGAGCAGTACTTC. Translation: CASSFSEEYEQYF.

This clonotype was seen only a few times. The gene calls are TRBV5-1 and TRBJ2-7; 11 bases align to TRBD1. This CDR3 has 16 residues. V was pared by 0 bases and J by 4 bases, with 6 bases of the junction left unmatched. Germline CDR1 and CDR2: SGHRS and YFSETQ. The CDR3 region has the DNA TGCGCCAGCAGCTTGGGGACAGGGGGCTACCAATACGAGCAGTACTTC. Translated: CASSLGTGGYQYEQYF.

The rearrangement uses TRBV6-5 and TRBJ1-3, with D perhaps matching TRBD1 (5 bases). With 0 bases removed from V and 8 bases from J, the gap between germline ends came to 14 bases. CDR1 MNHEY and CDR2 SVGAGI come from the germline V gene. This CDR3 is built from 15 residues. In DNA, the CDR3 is TGTGCCAGCAGTTACTCGATCCCTCCGGGGGACACCATATATTTT. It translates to CASSYSIPPGDTIYF.

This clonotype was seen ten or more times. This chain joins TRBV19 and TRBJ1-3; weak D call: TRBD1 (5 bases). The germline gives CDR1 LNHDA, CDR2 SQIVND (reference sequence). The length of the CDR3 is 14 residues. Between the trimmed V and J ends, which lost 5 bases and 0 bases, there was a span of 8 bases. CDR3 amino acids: CASSRQTSGNTIYF. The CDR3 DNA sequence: TGTGCCAGTAGTCGACAGACCTCTGGAAACACCATATATTTT. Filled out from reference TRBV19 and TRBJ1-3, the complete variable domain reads DGGITQSPKYLFRKEGQNVTLSCEQNLNHDAMYWYRQDPGQGLRLIYYSQIVNDFQKGDIAEGYSVSREKKESFPLTVTSAQKNPTAFYLCASSRQTSGNTIYFGEGSWLTVV.

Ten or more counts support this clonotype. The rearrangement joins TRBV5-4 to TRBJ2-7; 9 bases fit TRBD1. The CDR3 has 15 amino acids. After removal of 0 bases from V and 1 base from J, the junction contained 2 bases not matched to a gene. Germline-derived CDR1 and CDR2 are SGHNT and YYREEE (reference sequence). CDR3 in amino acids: CASSLGTGESYEQYF. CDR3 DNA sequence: TGTGCCAGCAGCTTGGGGACAGGGGAATCCTACGAGCAGTACTTC.

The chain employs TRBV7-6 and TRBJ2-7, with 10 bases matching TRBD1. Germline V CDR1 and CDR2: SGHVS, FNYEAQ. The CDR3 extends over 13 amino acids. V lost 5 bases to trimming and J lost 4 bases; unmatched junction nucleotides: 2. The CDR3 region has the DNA TGTGCCAGCAGCCCGGACAGGGGGTACGAGCAGTACTTC. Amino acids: CASSPDRGYEQYF.

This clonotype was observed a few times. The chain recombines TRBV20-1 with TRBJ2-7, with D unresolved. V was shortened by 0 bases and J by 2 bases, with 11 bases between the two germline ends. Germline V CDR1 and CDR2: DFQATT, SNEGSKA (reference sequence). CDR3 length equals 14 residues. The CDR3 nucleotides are TGCAGTGCTAGAGACGATAAAGGGCCCTACGAGCAGTACTTC. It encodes CSARDDKGPYEQYF.